A single TCR beta chain is shown here with its context. V shed 3 bases, J shed 4 bases, and the junction held 8 bases outside the gene matches. The CDR3 covers 16 residues. The germline CDR1 and CDR2 sequences are MDHEN and SYDVKM. The data stem from a study of blood T cell repertoires in COVID-19. Study-wide context: Samples representing acute and convalescent COVID-19 were sourced from the United States, Italy and Spain. Nucleic acid was either cDNA or gDNA, and it came from T cells, B-cell-depleted T cells, or PBMCs.

As processed by the authors: Estimation of nucleated cell counts relied on the amplification of reference gene primers. The assay was immunoSEQ multiplex PCR, and TCRdb's table has in-frame clones only and misses some. V, J and clone size are taken as reported in that table, and D and trimming were inferred from the DNA itself. Seen here are about 58,000 clones, about 88% observed once, and the top ten hold 7% to 10%. This clonotype was obtained from an older woman with active COVID-19. V gene TRBV28 combines with J gene TRBJ2-7; 11 bases map to TRBD2. Sequenced: peripheral blood. CDR3 DNA sequence: TGTGCCAGCAGTTTCCCCCTAGCGGGAGGCGGATACGAGCAGTACTTC. It encodes CASSFPLAGGGYEQYF.